These 10 T cell receptor beta chains were sequenced from one sample in a study of ipilimumab plus nivolumab after autologous stem cell transplantation. This table comes from immunoSEQ multiplex PCR, and its TCRdb copy is limited to in-frame clones, with some not included. The table shows around 15,000 clones, with 81% occurring only once. Sequenced material: PBMCs, taken in a trial of ipilimumab plus nivolumab as post-transplant consolidation. These receptors originate from a male donor with diffuse large B-cell lymphoma.

This clone showed up just a few times. J is TRBJ1-5 and V is TRBV6-5; TRBD1 aligns across 7 bases. Trimming at V came to 6 bases and at J to 6 bases, leaving 5 bases not matched to a gene. CDR1 is MNHEY and CDR2 is SVGAGI in the germline V gene. This CDR3 has 13 residues. CDR3 sequence: CASSPRGFQPQHF. CDR3 sequence (DNA): TGTGCCAGCAGCCCCAGGGGGTTTCAGCCCCAGCATTTT.

The V gene is TRBV2, the J gene TRBJ2-7; D unresolved. Trimming cost V 4 bases and J 0 bases, with 10 bases left between them. CDR1 is SNHLY and CDR2 is FYNNEI in the germline V gene. This CDR3 region has 14 residues. CDR3: CASSGKGSSYEQYF. The CDR3 bases are TGTGCCAGCAGTGGGAAGGGTAGCTCCTACGAGCAGTACTTC.

The chain uses TRBV27 and TRBJ2-5; D remains ambiguous. The CDR3 is 14 residues long. CDR1 is MNHEY, CDR2 SMNVEV, per germline (reference sequence). With 2 bases removed from V and 0 bases from J, the gap between germline ends came to 7 bases. Here the CDR3 reads CASSLMANQETQYF. The CDR3 DNA reads TGTGCCAGCAGTTTAATGGCGAACCAAGAGACCCAGTACTTC.

The V call is TRBV7-6, the J call TRBJ2-7; D possibly corresponds to TRBD2 (7 bases). Trimming left V 0 bases short and J 4 bases short, with 10 bases between. The CDR3 sequence is 14 residues long. In germline, CDR1 is SGHVS, CDR2 FNYEAQ. In DNA, the CDR3 is TGTGCCAGCAGCTTAGCGGGGGGGCCTTACGAGCAGTACTTC. Residues: CASSLAGGPYEQYF. The full variable domain, rest sourced from reference TRBV7-6 and TRBJ2-7, is GAGVSQSPRYKVTKRGQDVALRCDPISGHVSLYWYRQALGQGPEFLTYFNYEAQQDKSGLPNDRFSAERPEGSISTLTIQRTEQRDSAMYRCASSLAGGPYEQYFGPGTRLTVT.

This chain connects TRBV6-5 to TRBJ2-7; TRBD1 or TRBD2 may be the D gene (6 bases each). The CDR3 is 15 residues long. In germline, CDR1 is MNHEY, CDR2 SVGAGI. V was clipped by 6 bases and J by 2 bases, with 17 bases between them. In DNA, the CDR3 is TGTGCCAGCAGATTAAGGGGGGTGTCAGCCTACGAGCAGTACTTC. Its protein product is CASRLRGVSAYEQYF.

The V and J genes are TRBV15 and TRBJ2-3; D is perhaps TRBD2 (5 bases). Trimming took off 0 bases at V and 4 bases at J, with 8 bases between the two ends. The length of the CDR3 is 14 residues. CDR1 and CDR2 from the germline V gene are LNHNV and YYDKDF (reference sequence). CDR3 DNA: TGTGCCACCAGCAGAGACGGGGTTGCAGATACGCAGTATTTT. It yields the protein CATSRDGVADTQYF.

The chain carries TRBV7-2 and TRBJ1-2; possibly TRBD1 for D (6 bases). CDR3 size: 13 residues. Germline CDR1 SGHTA, CDR2 FQGNSA. V gave up 1 base and J gave up 10 bases, with 13 bases separating them. The DNA for the CDR3 is TGTGCCAGCAGCTTAGAGGGAAGGGGGGACTACACCTTC. This sequence encodes CASSLEGRGDYTF. The entire variable domain, with the rest obtained from reference TRBV7-2 and TRBJ1-2, is as follows: GAGVSQSPSNKVTEKGKDVELRCDPISGHTALYWYRQSLGQGLEFLIYFQGNSAPDKSGLPSDRFSAERTGGSVSTLTIQRTQQEDSAVYLCASSLEGRGDYTFGSGTRLTVV.

V and J are TRBV21-1 and TRBJ2-4; the tabulated D call, TRBD2, remains unverified against the DNA. TRBV21-1 is described as a pseudogene. CDR3 length: 14 residues. The CDR3 DNA reads as TGTGCCAGCAGCATCGGGGGACCCCGCCGGGATCAGTACTTC. It specifies CASSIGGPRRDQYF.

The chain links TRBV5-1 to TRBJ1-5; D unresolved. V shed 0 bases and J shed 5 bases, with 15 bases lying between them. CDR1 and CDR2 from the germline V gene are SGHRS and YFSETQ. The CDR3 runs 16 residues. CDR3 DNA sequence: TGCGCCAGCAGCTTGGGAGGGCCCTACCCGGATCAGCCCCAGCATTTT. Translating gives CASSLGGPYPDQPQHF.

By proportion, this clone is medium-sized (0.01 to 0.1%). At the DNA level, this CDR3 is encoded by other sequences in the same sample as well. The gene calls are TRBV19 and TRBJ1-1; no definite D call. The CDR3 covers 13 residues. Trimming cost V 6 bases and J 2 bases, with 10 bases left between them. In germline, CDR1 is LNHDA, CDR2 SQIVND (reference sequence). CDR3 DNA sequence: TGTGCCAGTAGCTTGACTAGCAACACTGAAGCTTTCTTT. This sequence encodes CASSLTSNTEAFF.